One and the same sample provided the 25 T cell receptor beta chains below, sequenced in a study of shared clonotypes between healthy human individuals. Assay used: immunoSEQ multiplex PCR; TCRdb lists only in-frame clones, some missing. This sample has about 490,000 clones, with approximately 80% found just once. The sequenced sample was PBMCs. These receptors were taken from a woman in her thirties or forties in good health. Some clones in this sample may be carry-over from other donors' samples.

The CDR3 reads CASRDAGRGLFF. The DNA of the CDR3 is TGTGCCAGCAGGGACGCAGGGAGGGGACTGTTTTTT. The chain is built from TRBV11-2 and TRBJ1-4, with a weak D call TRBD1 (5 bases). Trimming cost V 6 bases and J 13 bases, with 15 bases left between them. This CDR3 comprises 12 residues. CDR1 and CDR2 from the germline V gene are SGHAT and FQNNGV.

This clone has just one count. The chain is built from TRBV6-5 and TRBJ1-1; D may be TRBD1 (5 bases). Germline CDR1 MNHEY, CDR2 SVGAGI. The germline V and J ends were trimmed by 9 bases and 2 bases, with 16 bases remaining between them. The CDR3 has 14 amino acids. The CDR3: CASRTRQRNTEAFF. As DNA, the CDR3 is TGTGCCAGTAGGACGAGACAGAGAAACACTGAAGCTTTCTTT.

This clone was seen a few times. This chain connects TRBV5-4 to TRBJ2-7, with 8 bases fitting TRBD2. Germline loops: CDR1 SGHNT, CDR2 YYREEE (reference sequence). The CDR3 has 16 amino acids. V was pared by 0 bases and J by 2 bases, with 7 bases of the junction left unmatched. The CDR3 loop reads CASSLVGTRRAYEQYF. DNA for the CDR3: TGTGCCAGCAGCTTGGTGGGGACTAGAAGAGCCTACGAGCAGTACTTC.

This chain joins TRBV6-4 and TRBJ1-2, with D possibly matching TRBD1 (5 bases). The V gene's germline CDR1 is MRHNA and CDR2 SNTAGT. Between the trimmed V and J ends, which lost 0 bases and 8 bases, there was a span of 10 bases. The CDR3 has 13 residues. The CDR3 DNA sequence: TGTGCCAGCAGTGACTCGCCCCGGACAGGCTACACCTTC. Translation: CASSDSPRTGYTF.

This rearrangement joins TRBV28 to TRBJ1-1; D perhaps matches TRBD1 (6 bases). There are 16 residues in the CDR3. Trimming cost V 3 bases and J 3 bases, with 17 bases left between them. CDR1 MDHEN and CDR2 SYDVKM come from the germline V gene. In DNA, the CDR3 is TGTGCCAGCAGTTTGGGGGCAGGAGAACTATACACTGAAGCTTTCTTT. It yields the protein CASSLGAGELYTEAFF.

This clone came up once. This chain links TRBV18 with TRBJ2-7, with TRBD1 matching 7 bases. The CDR3 runs to 15 residues. CDR1 and CDR2 from the germline V gene are KGHSH and LQKENI. Losses at the gene ends were 4 bases for V and 1 base for J; bases not matched to a gene: 7. The CDR3 nucleotides are TGTGCCAGCTCACAGCGGACAGGCGGGTCCTACGAGCAGTACTTC. Its protein product is CASSQRTGGSYEQYF. Using reference TRBV18 and TRBJ2-7 for the parts outside the CDR3, the full variable domain is NAGVMQNPRHLVRRRGQEARLRCSPMKGHSHVYWYRQLPEEGLKFMVYLQKENIIDESGMPKERFSAEFPKEGPSILRIQQVVRGDSAAYFCASSQRTGGSYEQYFGPGTRLTVT.

As for this clone: In the same sample, other DNA sequences code for this CDR3. V is TRBV15 and J is TRBJ2-5; D unclear. V was clipped by 1 base and J by 2 bases, with 8 bases between them. The germline CDR1 and CDR2 sequences are LNHNV and YYDKDF (reference sequence). The CDR3 covers 14 residues. The CDR3 coding sequence is TGTGCCACCAGCAGAGGCAGACCACAAGAGACCCAGTACTTC. Its protein is CATSRGRPQETQYF. The full variable domain, rest sourced from reference TRBV15 and TRBJ2-5, is DAMVIQNPRYQVTQFGKPVTLSCSQTLNHNVMYWYQQKSSQAPKLLFHYYDKDFNNEADTPDNFQSRRPNTSFCFLDIRSPGLGDTAMYLCATSRGRPQETQYFGPGTRLLVL.

This chain joins TRBV18 and TRBJ1-5, with a weak D call TRBD1 (5 bases). In germline, CDR1 is KGHSH, CDR2 LQKENI. The CDR3 contains 14 residues. V was shortened by 5 bases and J by 1 base, with 9 bases between the two germline ends. The CDR3, as DNA: TGTGCCAGCTCAGGGGCAGGGAGCAATCAGCCCCAGCATTTT. This encodes CASSGAGSNQPQHF.

The chain carries TRBV18 and TRBJ1-1, with a weak D call TRBD1 (6 bases). V shed 2 bases and J shed 3 bases, with 13 bases lying between them. Germline CDR1 and CDR2: KGHSH and LQKENI. The CDR3 has 15 residues. The CDR3 loop reads CASSPSTGWDTEAFF. The DNA of the CDR3 is TGTGCCAGCTCACCATCCACAGGGTGGGACACTGAAGCTTTCTTT.

Comment on this clone: The same CDR3 can be traced to other DNA sequences in this sample. This chain links TRBV5-4 with TRBJ1-1, with unresolved D. Trimming cost V 0 bases and J 0 bases, with 9 bases left between them. Germline V gene lookup returns CDR1 SGHNT and CDR2 YYREEE (reference sequence). The CDR3 contains 15 residues. The CDR3 region is CASSLGGSMNTEAFF. The CDR3, as DNA: TGTGCCAGCAGCTTGGGGGGATCTATGAACACTGAAGCTTTCTTT.

The V call is TRBV5-1, the J call TRBJ2-2; D uncertain. The CDR3 length is 16 residues. CDR1 is SGHRS, CDR2 YFSETQ, per germline. Between the trimmed V and J ends, which lost 0 bases and 2 bases, there was a span of 11 bases. In nucleotides, the CDR3 is TGCGCCAGCAGCTTGGCCGTGATGGACAACACCGGGGAGCTGTTTTTT. As protein: CASSLAVMDNTGELFF.

The count of this clone is one. The chain recombines TRBV19 with TRBJ1-5; TRBD1 matches at 7 bases. In germline, CDR1 is LNHDA, CDR2 SQIVND (reference sequence). With 3 bases clipped from V and 11 bases from J, the junction kept 13 bases outside the gene matches. The CDR3 loop spans 15 amino acids. The CDR3 loop is CASSIRTGRNWAQHF. CDR3 nucleotides: TGTGCCAGTAGTATCCGGACAGGACGAAACTGGGCCCAGCATTTT.

The chain joins TRBV5-5 to TRBJ2-2, with 8 bases identical to TRBD2. With 4 bases clipped from V and 1 base from J, the junction kept 9 bases outside the gene matches. This CDR3 comprises 17 residues. From germline, CDR1 is SGHKS and CDR2 YYEKEE (reference sequence). In DNA, the CDR3 is TGTGCCAGCAGCCCCCTGGGAGCGGGAGTGAACACCGGGGAGCTGTTTTTT. This gives the protein CASSPLGAGVNTGELFF.

This clone occurred once. The rearrangement joins TRBV19 to TRBJ1-1; D not resolved. The CDR3 runs to 16 residues. Germline CDR1 LNHDA, CDR2 SQIVND (reference sequence). V was trimmed by 7 bases and J by 6 bases, leaving 24 bases between them. The CDR3 region is CASIRLSGGRKSEAFF. For the CDR3, the DNA is TGTGCCAGTATCCGACTGTCGGGAGGGCGAAAGTCTGAAGCTTTCTTT.

The J gene is TRBJ1-5, the V gene TRBV28, with TRBD1 identical over 9 bases. CDR3 length: 16 amino acids. V gave up 2 bases and J gave up 10 bases; unmatched junction bases: 12. CDR1 MDHEN and CDR2 SYDVKM come from the germline V gene. CDR3 sequence: CASSLLSTGTGFPQHF. The CDR3 nucleotides are TGTGCCAGCAGTTTACTATCCACCGGGACAGGGTTCCCCCAGCATTTT.

The rearrangement links TRBV6-5 to TRBJ2-2; tentatively, D is TRBD1 or TRBD2 (5 bases each). The CDR3 has 15 amino acids. The germline V gene has CDR1 MNHEY and CDR2 SVGAGI. The V end lost 1 base, the J end lost 6 bases, and 12 bases lay between the germline ends. Here the CDR3 DNA reads TGTGCCAGCAGTTACTGGGGGAGCACCCCCGGGGAGCTGTTTTTT. Translated: CASSYWGSTPGELFF.

The V and J genes are TRBV6-5 and TRBJ2-6, with TRBD2 as a possible D gene (5 bases). CDR1 and CDR2 (germline): MNHEY, SVGAGI. CDR3 size: 15 residues. Trimming left V 6 bases short and J 0 bases short, with 9 bases between. The CDR3 here is CASRGVGSGANVLTF. The CDR3 DNA is TGTGCCAGCAGGGGAGTGGGCTCTGGGGCCAACGTCCTGACTTTC.

Turning to this clone: Possible read error: a much larger clone is one base away. Other DNA sequences within the sample encode an identical CDR3. The rearrangement links TRBV30 to TRBJ2-7; 8 bases align to TRBD1. The CDR3 runs 14 residues. CDR1 and CDR2 (germline): GTSNPN, SVGIG (reference sequence). In nucleotides, the CDR3 is TGCGCCTGGAGGGGTCCTCCAGGGGGCCGCGAGCAGTACTTC. The encoded protein is CAWRGPPGGREQYF.

This chain joins TRBV5-1 and TRBJ2-5; 7 nucleotides align to TRBD2. Trimming took 3 bases from V and 5 from J; bases not matched to a gene: 7. This CDR3 spans 14 amino acids. Germline values: CDR1 SGHRS, CDR2 YFSETQ. The CDR3 is CASSSGEGHETQYF. CDR3 nucleotides: TGCGCCAGCAGCTCGGGGGAGGGCCACGAGACCCAGTACTTC.

CDR3 residues: CASSLNTRVDGSSYEQYF. The CDR3 DNA is TGTGCCAGCAGCTTAAACACCCGTGTCGACGGGAGCTCCTACGAGCAGTACTTC. The chain combines TRBV7-2 with TRBJ2-7; D possibly corresponds to TRBD2 (6 bases). Germline V CDR1 and CDR2: SGHTA, FQGNSA. V lost 2 bases to trimming and J lost 0 bases, with 20 bases between them. CDR3 length: 18 amino acids. The full variable domain, completed using reference TRBV7-2 and TRBJ2-7, is GAGVSQSPSNKVTEKGKDVELRCDPISGHTALYWYRQSLGQGLEFLIYFQGNSAPDKSGLPSDRFSAERTGGSVSTLTIQRTQQEDSAVYLCASSLNTRVDGSSYEQYFGPGTRLTVT.

The rearrangement joins TRBV19 to TRBJ2-5, with D tentatively TRBD2 (5 bases). The germline gives CDR1 LNHDA, CDR2 SQIVND (reference sequence). The CDR3 sequence is 16 residues long. V shed 3 bases and J shed 1 base, with 15 bases lying between them. The CDR3, as DNA: TGTGCCAGTAGTATGATTTACCACGGAGGCCAAGAGACCCAGTACTTC. It specifies CASSMIYHGGQETQYF.

The CDR3 region has the DNA TGTGCCAGCAGTGAACGCTTCATCGGGGGAGTGGGTGAAAAACTGTTTTTT. Protein: CASSERFIGGVGEKLFF. The V and J genes are TRBV2 and TRBJ1-4, with a tentative D call TRBD1 (5 bases). Germline assignment: CDR1 SNHLY and CDR2 FYNNEI. Trimming removed 2 bases at V and 7 bases at J, with 20 bases between. The CDR3 totals 17 residues.

The rearrangement joins TRBV30 to TRBJ2-3; D gene uncertain. Trimming left V 3 bases short and J 0 bases short, with 7 bases between. Germline CDR1 and CDR2: GTSNPN and SVGIG (reference sequence). This CDR3 has 13 residues. In DNA, the CDR3 is TGTGCCTGGAGCTACCTGAGCACAGATACGCAGTATTTT. Amino acids: CAWSYLSTDTQYF.

This clone occurred a few times. The rearrangement joins TRBV19 to TRBJ1-2, with D perhaps TRBD1 (5 bases). Trimming removed 5 bases at V and 3 bases at J, with 16 bases between. This CDR3 contains 15 residues. The germline gives CDR1 LNHDA, CDR2 SQIVND (reference sequence). This CDR3 reads CASSAVGQGYYGYTF. CDR3 nucleotides: TGTGCCAGTAGTGCCGTCGGGCAGGGCTACTATGGCTACACCTTC.

The chain carries TRBV5-4 and TRBJ2-7; the match to TRBD1 covers 9 bases. Trimming at V came to 3 bases and at J to 2 bases, leaving 6 bases not matched to a gene. In germline, CDR1 is SGHNT, CDR2 YYREEE (reference sequence). The CDR3 spans 15 residues. Here the CDR3 reads CASSSGQGITYEQYF. CDR3 sequence (DNA): TGTGCCAGCAGCTCGGGACAGGGAATCACCTACGAGCAGTACTTC.